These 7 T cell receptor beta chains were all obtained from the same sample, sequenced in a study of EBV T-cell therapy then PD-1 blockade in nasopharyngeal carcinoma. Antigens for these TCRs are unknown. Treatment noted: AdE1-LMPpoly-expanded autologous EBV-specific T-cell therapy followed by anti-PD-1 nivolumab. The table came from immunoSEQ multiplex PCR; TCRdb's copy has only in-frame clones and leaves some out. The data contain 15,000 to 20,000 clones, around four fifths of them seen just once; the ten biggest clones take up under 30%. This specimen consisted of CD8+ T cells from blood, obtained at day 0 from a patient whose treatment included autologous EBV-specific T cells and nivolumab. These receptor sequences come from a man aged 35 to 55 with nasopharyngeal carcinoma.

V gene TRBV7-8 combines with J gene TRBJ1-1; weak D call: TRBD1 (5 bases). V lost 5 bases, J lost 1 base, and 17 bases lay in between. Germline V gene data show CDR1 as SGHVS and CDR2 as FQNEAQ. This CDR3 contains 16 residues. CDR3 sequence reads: CASSRGAAPANTEAFF. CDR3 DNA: TGTGCCAGCAGCCGAGGGGCGGCCCCGGCGAACACTGAAGCTTTCTTT.

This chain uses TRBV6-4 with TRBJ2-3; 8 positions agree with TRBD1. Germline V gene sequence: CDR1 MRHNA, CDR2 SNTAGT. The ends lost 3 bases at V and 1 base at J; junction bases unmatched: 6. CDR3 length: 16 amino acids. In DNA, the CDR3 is TGTGCCAGCAGTGAAAGACAGGGGTCGGGCACAGATACGCAGTATTTT. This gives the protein CASSERQGSGTDTQYF.

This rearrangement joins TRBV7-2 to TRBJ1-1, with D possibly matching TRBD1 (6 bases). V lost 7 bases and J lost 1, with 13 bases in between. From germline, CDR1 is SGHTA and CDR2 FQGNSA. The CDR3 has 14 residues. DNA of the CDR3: TGTGCCAGCACAGAAGACAGGAGGAACACTGAAGCTTTCTTT. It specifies CASTEDRRNTEAFF.

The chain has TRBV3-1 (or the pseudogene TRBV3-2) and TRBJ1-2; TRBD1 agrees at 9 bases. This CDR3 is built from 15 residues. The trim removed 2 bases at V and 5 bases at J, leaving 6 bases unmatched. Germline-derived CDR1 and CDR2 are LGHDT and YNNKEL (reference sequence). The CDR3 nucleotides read TGTGCCAGCAGCCAACCGGGACAGGGAAGTTATGGCTACACCTTC. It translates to CASSQPGQGSYGYTF.

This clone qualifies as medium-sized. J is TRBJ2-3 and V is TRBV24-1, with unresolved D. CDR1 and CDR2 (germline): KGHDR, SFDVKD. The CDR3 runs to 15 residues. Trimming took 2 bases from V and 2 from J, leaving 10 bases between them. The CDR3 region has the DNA TGTGCCACCAGTGATTGGTCAGGATTCACAGATACGCAGTATTTT. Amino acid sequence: CATSDWSGFTDTQYF.

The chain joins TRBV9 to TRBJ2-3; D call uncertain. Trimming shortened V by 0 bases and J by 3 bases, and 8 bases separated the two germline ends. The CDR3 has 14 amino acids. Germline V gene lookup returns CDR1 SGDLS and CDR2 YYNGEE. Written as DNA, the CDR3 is TGTGCCAGCAGCGTAGTGGGCGCGACAGATACGCAGTATTTT. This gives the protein CASSVVGATDTQYF.

The CDR3 spells CASSRPSLNTEAFF. CDR3 DNA sequence: TGTGCCAGCAGCCGCCCGAGCCTGAACACTGAAGCTTTCTTT. The chain couples TRBV7-9 to TRBJ1-1, with D uncertain. This CDR3 spans 14 amino acids. V lost 5 bases to trimming and J lost 0 bases, with 10 bases between them. Per the germline V gene, CDR1 is SEHNR and CDR2 is FQNEAQ (reference sequence).